The 2 T cell receptor beta chains below all came from one sample that was sequenced in a study of blood T cell repertoires in COVID-19. The data were produced by immunoSEQ multiplex PCR, yet TCRdb's version contains in-frame clones alone and is incomplete. The sample contains some 200,000 clones, about three quarters of which appear only once. What was sequenced was peripheral blood. The receptor set was obtained from a woman in her 70s with acute or convalescent COVID-19.

There are many counts of this clone. The gene calls are TRBV7-3 and TRBJ1-6, with 9 positions matching TRBD1. CDR1 and CDR2 (germline): SGHTA, FQGTGA. The CDR3 sequence is 15 residues long. Trimming removed 1 base from V and 7 bases from J; junction bases left unmatched: 2. DNA for the CDR3: TGTGCCAGCAGCTTAAACGGACAGGGGAATTCACCCCTCCACTTT. Translating gives CASSLNGQGNSPLHF.

The V gene is TRBV21-1, the J gene TRBJ2-1; the listed D gene, TRBD2, was not tested against the DNA. TRBV21-1 is termed a pseudogene. The CDR3 length is 14 residues. The CDR3 here is CASSNVSCYNEQFF. The CDR3 DNA is TGTGCCAGCAGCAACGTGAGTTGCTACAATGAGCAGTTCTTC.